This T cell receptor (beta chain) comes out of a study of CD8 T cells in Susac syndrome. Background on the study: Blood was drawn from patients with Susac syndrome. At that point, they were therapy-naive, on corticosteroids, or on intravenous immunoglobulin alone. Findings and caveats of the study: By the study's own acknowledgment, its TCR sequencing and HLA analysis included relatively few individuals.

Germline CDR1 reads GTSNPN; CDR2 reads SVGIG (reference sequence). V was cut by 2 bases and J by 2 bases, with 9 bases left in between. The CDR3 consists of 13 residues. This clonotype has a single count. Antigen unknown. Peripheral blood CD8+ and CD4+ T cells were profiled by TCR beta sequencing. Reverse transcription used about 0.45 to 1 ug RNA and random hexamers. Amplification of TCR beta CDR3 by immunoSEQ multiplex PCR spanned 54 Vbeta and 13 Jbeta. TCRdb used MiXCR to reprocess the immunoSEQ multiplex PCR reads, holding one entry per CDR3 protein. The data show approximately 190,000 distinct CDR3 sequences, approximately 95% seen once.

The receptor was derived from a human donor with Susac syndrome. This chain joins TRBV30 and TRBJ1-1, with a tentative D call TRBD1 (5 bases). The specimen was CD8+ T cells from PBMCs. CDR3 DNA sequence: TGTGCCTGGAGTTGGCAGGGTAACACTGAAGCTTTCTTT. Translated: CAWSWQGNTEAFF.